Following are 23 T cell receptor beta chains from one sample sequenced in a study of T cell responses to AZD1222 COVID-19 vaccine. The method was immunoSEQ multiplex PCR; TCRdb's version includes in-frame clones alone and lacks a portion of them. The table shows about 130,000 clones, with about 90% occurring only once. The specimen comprised peripheral blood, sampled on day 0 of AZD1222 vaccination. These receptor sequences come from an adult in good health.

The rearrangement joins TRBV27 to TRBJ1-5; D is perhaps TRBD1 (5 bases). This CDR3 region has 13 residues. Looked up from germline, CDR1 is MNHEY and CDR2 is SMNVEV (reference sequence). The V end lost 5 bases, the J end lost 7 bases, and 12 bases lay between the germline ends. In nucleotides, the CDR3 is TGTGCCAGCAGTGAGATTCAGGGCCAGCCCCAGCATTTT. Amino acids: CASSEIQGQPQHF.

The rearrangement uses TRBV12-3 or TRBV12-4 and TRBJ1-1; 9 positions agree with TRBD1. J lost 5 bases, V lost 4 bases, and 2 bases had no gene match. The CDR3 is 13 amino acids. CDR3 amino acids: CASSSGTGTEAFF. The CDR3 DNA follows: TGTGCCAGCAGTTCCGGGACAGGGACTGAAGCTTTCTTT.

The rearrangement links TRBV20-1 to TRBJ2-1; D remains ambiguous. CDR1 is DFQATT and CDR2 is SNEGSKA in the germline V gene (reference sequence). This CDR3 comprises 11 residues. V lost 4 bases and J lost 8, with 9 bases in between. CDR3 nucleotide sequence: TGCAGTGCTAATCAGGCCCATGAGCAGTTCTTC. Translated: CSANQAHEQFF.

The gene calls are TRBV3-1 (or the pseudogene TRBV3-2) and TRBJ1-2; 12 nucleotides align to TRBD1. J lost 4 bases, V lost 3 bases, and 6 bases had no gene match. Germline assignment: CDR1 LGHDT and CDR2 YNNKEL (reference sequence). The CDR3 runs to 16 residues. The CDR3 region has the DNA TGTGCCAGCAGCCAGGGACAGGGGGCGCAGGGCTATGGCTACACCTTC. Translated, it gives CASSQGQGAQGYGYTF.

The chain is built from TRBV2 and TRBJ1-6; D not certain. Germline V gene sequence: CDR1 SNHLY, CDR2 FYNNEI. CDR3 length equals 16 residues. V was clipped by 6 bases and J by 0 bases, with 12 bases between them. The CDR3 sequence: CASSPRKVSYNSPLHF. The CDR3 region has the DNA TGTGCCAGCAGCCCAAGGAAAGTCTCCTATAATTCACCCCTCCACTTT.

This chain links TRBV13 with TRBJ2-3, with TRBD1 matching over 8 bases. The CDR3 has 14 residues. V dropped 2 bases and J dropped 5; count of bases not matched to a gene: 3. Per the germline V gene, CDR1 is PRHDT and CDR2 is FYEKMQ (reference sequence). Here the CDR3 reads CASSLTGTGDTQYF. The CDR3 bases are TGTGCCAGCAGCTTAACCGGGACAGGAGATACGCAGTATTTT.

This clone was observed once. V and J are TRBV19 and TRBJ2-7; the D is unclear. Germline V gene data show CDR1 as LNHDA and CDR2 as SQIVND (reference sequence). Trimming shortened V by 5 bases and J by 0 bases, and 14 bases separated the two germline ends. This CDR3 region has 15 residues. As DNA, the CDR3 is TGTGCCAGTAGTGGCCTCGGGCAGAACTCCTACGAGCAGTACTTC. This gives the protein CASSGLGQNSYEQYF.

The rearrangement links TRBV12-3 or TRBV12-4 to TRBJ1-1; tentative D call: TRBD1 (6 bases). The CDR3 is 13 residues long. V gave up 7 bases and J gave up 4 bases, with 13 bases separating them. CDR3 in amino acids: CASIAGEGTEAFF. As DNA, the CDR3 is TGTGCCAGCATTGCAGGGGAGGGCACTGAAGCTTTCTTT.

This clone appeared once. The chain links TRBV6-5 to TRBJ1-5, with 7 nucleotides matching TRBD1. This CDR3 has 15 residues. Germline V gives CDR1 MNHEY, CDR2 SVGAGI. J lost 7 bases, V lost 8 bases, and 14 bases had no gene match. In DNA, the CDR3 is TGTGCCAGCCTCCTGACAGGGAATGGATTCCAGCCCCAGCATTTT. Translating gives CASLLTGNGFQPQHF.

This chain links TRBV24-1 with TRBJ2-7; D remains unclear. The CDR3 spans 15 residues. The germline gives CDR1 KGHDR, CDR2 SFDVKD. V was shortened by 3 bases and J by 0 bases, with 11 bases between the two germline ends. The CDR3 DNA reads as TGTGCCACCAGTGATGCCCGACGGAACTCCTACGAGCAGTACTTC. Its protein is CATSDARRNSYEQYF.

This chain connects TRBV19 to TRBJ1-5; D gene uncertain. Germline assignment: CDR1 LNHDA and CDR2 SQIVND (reference sequence). Deletions cut 3 bases from V and 4 bases from J, with 13 bases between. There are 15 residues in the CDR3. The CDR3 DNA is TGTGCCAGTAGTATCGGAGACACCCTAAATCAGCCCCAGCATTTT. As protein: CASSIGDTLNQPQHF.

The rearrangement uses TRBV5-8 and TRBJ1-3; the match to TRBD1 covers 7 bases. The V segment lost 3 bases and the J segment 0 bases; nucleotides outside the gene matches: 3. This CDR3 has 15 amino acids. Germline-derived CDR1 and CDR2 are SGHTS and YDEGEE. The DNA of the CDR3 is TGTGCCAGCAGCTCACAGGGGCGCTCTGGAAACACCATATATTTT. Translation gives CASSSQGRSGNTIYF.

The gene calls are TRBV30 and TRBJ2-6; D is ambiguous. The CDR3 contains 14 residues. Germline CDR1 GTSNPN, CDR2 SVGIG (reference sequence). V lost 3 bases to trimming and J lost 4 bases, with 10 bases between them. The CDR3 coding sequence is TGTGCCTGGAGATCTCCGGGCGGGGCCAACGTCCTGACTTTC. It encodes CAWRSPGGANVLTF.

This clone was seen a handful of times. The rearrangement links TRBV19 to TRBJ1-1; D is undetermined. From germline, CDR1 is LNHDA and CDR2 SQIVND (reference sequence). The CDR3 has 17 amino acids. V was clipped by 0 bases and J by 3 bases, with 17 bases between them. The CDR3 nucleotides read TGTGCCAGTAGTATAGACTTGTCCGGGAGCCCGGACACTGAAGCTTTCTTT. Translation: CASSIDLSGSPDTEAFF.

CDR3 sequence (DNA): TGTGCCAGCAGCCCCGGGACAGAAGAGACCCAGTACTTC. Its protein is CASSPGTEETQYF. The rearrangement joins TRBV12-3 or TRBV12-4 to TRBJ2-5; 7 bases are shared with TRBD1. The length of the CDR3 is 13 residues. V shed 6 bases, J shed 3 bases, and the junction held 4 bases outside the gene matches.

A single count supports this clone. CDR3 coding DNA: TGTGCCAGCAGTCCGATCGGGGTTTCCGGGACAGGGGGCCTGAGGGACACCATATATTTT. Protein sequence: CASSPIGVSGTGGLRDTIYF. This chain links TRBV3-1 (or the pseudogene TRBV3-2) with TRBJ1-3; 12 bases match TRBD1. This CDR3 is built from 20 residues. In germline, CDR1 is LGHDT, CDR2 YNNKEL (reference sequence). V lost 6 bases to trimming and J lost 8 bases; unmatched junction nucleotides: 23.

This chain links TRBV5-4 with TRBJ1-1; tentatively, D is TRBD1 (5 bases). Trimming stripped 4 bases from V and 3 bases from J, with 10 bases between. CDR3 length equals 13 residues. From germline, CDR1 is SGHNT and CDR2 YYREEE (reference sequence). The chain's CDR3 is CASSQGMDTEAFF. DNA of the CDR3: TGTGCCAGCAGCCAGGGTATGGACACTGAAGCTTTCTTT.

The gene calls are TRBV28 and TRBJ2-7, with 10 bases fitting TRBD1. CDR1 is MDHEN, CDR2 SYDVKM, per germline. The CDR3 is 15 amino acids. V shed 4 bases and J 5 bases; nucleotides not matched to a gene: 8. CDR3 amino acids: CASSSSGTGEDEQYF. The CDR3 DNA reads TGTGCCAGCAGTTCTTCTGGGACAGGGGAAGACGAGCAGTACTTC.

The chain links TRBV2 to TRBJ1-1, with TRBD1 as a possible D gene (5 bases). V shed 6 bases and J shed 0 bases, with 11 bases lying between them. CDR3 length: 14 amino acids. Germline CDR1 and CDR2: SNHLY and FYNNEI. This chain's CDR3 is CASSKGRLNTEAFF. The CDR3 bases are TGTGCCAGCAGCAAGGGACGGTTGAACACTGAAGCTTTCTTT.

CDR3 sequence reads: CASSHAAGTGSSRAQYF. The CDR3 DNA reads TGCGCCAGCAGCCACGCTGCCGGGACAGGATCGTCTCGGGCCCAGTACTTC. The genes are TRBV4-1 and TRBJ2-5; 8 positions agree with TRBD1. This CDR3 contains 17 residues. Germline CDR1 is MGHRA and CDR2 is YSYEKL. After removal of 3 bases from V and 9 bases from J, the junction contained 18 bases not matched to a gene.

The chain links TRBV7-6 to TRBJ2-1, with TRBD1 matching over 8 bases. In germline, CDR1 is SGHVS, CDR2 FNYEAQ. J gave up 12 bases and V 5 bases, and 9 bases lay outside the gene matches. There are 13 residues in the CDR3. CDR3 loop: CASSISGGQVQFF. The CDR3, as DNA: TGTGCCAGCAGCATCTCAGGGGGACAGGTGCAGTTCTTC.

The CDR3: CASSPWEGGNQPQHF. The CDR3 nucleotides read TGTGCCAGCAGCCCCTGGGAGGGAGGTAATCAGCCCCAGCATTTT. This chain links TRBV5-6 with TRBJ1-5; D unclear. CDR3 length: 15 residues. V shed 4 bases and J shed 4 bases, with 15 bases lying between them. Germline lookup yields CDR1 SGHDT and CDR2 YYEEEE.

The chain combines TRBV18 with TRBJ1-1; D possibly corresponds to TRBD1 (6 bases). The V and J ends lost 10 bases and 0 bases respectively, with 15 bases between them. Germline V gene lookup returns CDR1 KGHSH and CDR2 LQKENI. This CDR3 has 14 amino acids. CDR3 nucleotides: TGTGCCACCTCGGACAGTATAATGAACACTGAAGCTTTCTTT. Translating gives CATSDSIMNTEAFF.